The sequence of this TCR beta chain was determined in a study of beta chain features in type 1 diabetes. Study results and caveats: TCRB CDR3s were moderately but significantly shorter in Type 1 diabetes patients in all four CD4+ subsets.

Since all of the isolated RNA was reverse transcribed, expressed TCRB transcripts were what got sequenced. Some clones are missing from TCRdb's copy, which holds only in-frame ones; the method was immunoSEQ multiplex PCR. Among some 280,000 clones, around 15% were seen once, and the ten largest hold 0.015% to 0.02%. After removal of 5 bases from V and 7 bases from J, the junction contained 12 bases not matched to a gene. CDR1 and CDR2 from the germline V gene are LGHNA and YSLEER. This CDR3 comprises 16 residues. This clone has only a few counts. Its matching antigen is unknown. The V gene is TRBV4-3, the J gene TRBJ2-4; 9 bases line up with TRBD1. The sequencing input was naive CD4+ T cells from blood. The clonotype originates from a young man with type 1 diabetes. The CDR3 spells CASSEYGTGFRNIQYF. The CDR3 DNA is TGCGCCAGCAGCGAATACGGGACAGGGTTTCGGAACATTCAGTACTTC.